A single sample gave rise to the 20 T cell receptor beta chains below, sequenced in a study of neurological immune-mediated disorders. Time point reported: longitudinal time-point 2. TCRdb re-called the 5' RACE reads with MiXCR, one entry per CDR3 protein. This table has around 90,000 distinct CDR3 sequences, around 13% appearing once. The sequencing sample was made of PBMCs. All receptors derive from a female donor with HTLV-1-associated myelopathy (HAM/TSP).

Ten or more counts support this clonotype. The rearrangement joins TRBV7-2 to TRBJ2-5, with TRBD2 identical over 10 bases. V shed 6 bases and J 4 bases; nucleotides not matched to a gene: 5. Germline V lookup: CDR1 SGHTA, CDR2 FQGNSA. CDR3 length: 14 amino acids. The CDR3 DNA sequence: TGTGCCAGCAGTACAGCGGGGGGGCCAGAGACCCAGTACTTC. Amino acids: CASSTAGGPETQYF.

CDR3 in DNA: TGCGCCAGCAGTGAGTCTATAGATACGCAGTATTTT. Protein sequence: CASSESIDTQYF. The chain employs TRBV10-2 and TRBJ2-3; D gene ambiguous. V shed 0 bases and J shed 5 bases, with 3 bases lying between them. Germline CDR1 is WSHSY and CDR2 is SAAADI. The CDR3 consists of 12 residues.

This clonotype has a count of ten or more. The chain uses TRBV24-1 and TRBJ1-1; tentatively, D is TRBD1 (6 bases). There are 15 residues in the CDR3. Germline CDR1 reads KGHDR; CDR2 reads SFDVKD. Trimming shortened V by 4 bases and J by 2 bases, and 13 bases separated the two germline ends. CDR3 nucleotide sequence: TGTGCCACCAGTGAGTCGACAGGCGGAAACACTGAAGCTTTCTTT. Protein product: CATSESTGGNTEAFF.

Worth noting for this clonotype: One end of the junction does not line up with germline, which may come from a read error. V is TRBV11-2 and J is TRBJ2-7, with 7 bases matching TRBD1. Germline V lookup: CDR1 SGHAT, CDR2 FQNNGV. This CDR3 contains 15 residues. CDR3 protein: CANSLDRDSSYEQYF. In DNA form, the CDR3 reads TGTGCCAACAGCCTCGACAGGGACAGCTCCTACGAGCAGTACTTC.

The sample holds a few counts of this clonotype. This rearrangement joins TRBV7-9 to TRBJ2-3; D not certain. Trimming removed 2 bases at V and 7 bases at J, with 16 bases between. There are 15 residues in the CDR3. Germline assignment: CDR1 SEHNR and CDR2 FQNEAQ (reference sequence). CDR3: CASSLSQVPTNTQYF. CDR3 nucleotide sequence: TGTGCCAGCAGCTTAAGTCAGGTTCCCACGAATACGCAGTATTTT.

This clonotype was counted ten times or more. The rearrangement uses TRBV5-5 and TRBJ2-5; D is ambiguous. With 3 bases removed from V and 4 bases from J, the gap between germline ends came to 10 bases. The CDR3 is made up of 13 amino acids. The germline CDR1 and CDR2 sequences are SGHKS and YYEKEE (reference sequence). CDR3 in amino acids: CASSSVNSETQYF. In DNA, the CDR3 is TGTGCCAGCAGCTCAGTAAACTCAGAGACCCAGTACTTC.

The rearrangement links TRBV5-1 to TRBJ1-5; D uncertain. The germline V and J ends were trimmed by 1 base and 10 bases, with 18 bases remaining between them. Looked up from germline, CDR1 is SGHRS and CDR2 is YFSETQ. The CDR3 has 15 residues. The chain's CDR3 is CASSLNGRLFDPQHF. The CDR3 region has the DNA TGCGCCAGCAGCTTGAACGGCCGGTTGTTTGATCCCCAGCATTTT.

There are many counts of this clonotype. V gene TRBV12-3 or TRBV12-4 combines with J gene TRBJ2-3; D is possibly TRBD1 or TRBD2 (5 bases each). V lost 5 bases and J 0 bases, leaving 12 bases between the germline ends. This CDR3 comprises 15 residues. The chain's CDR3 is CASSLQGDSTDTQYF. The DNA for the CDR3 is TGTGCCAGCAGTCTTCAGGGAGACAGCACAGATACGCAGTATTTT.

The genes are TRBV7-9 and TRBJ2-3, with 8 bases fitting TRBD1. Germline V gene data show CDR1 as SEHNR and CDR2 as FQNEAQ (reference sequence). V lost 0 bases to trimming and J lost 5 bases; unmatched junction nucleotides: 7. The CDR3 contains 16 residues. In nucleotides, the CDR3 is TGTGCCAGCAGCTTAGCGACAGGGGCCGTAGGAGATACGCAGTATTTT. This codes for CASSLATGAVGDTQYF.

This clonotype was counted at least ten times. The chain couples TRBV29-1 to TRBJ2-3, with D perhaps given as TRBD1 or TRBD2 (6 bases each). This CDR3 has 12 residues. The germline gives CDR1 SQVTM, CDR2 ANQGSEA. Trimming took off 3 bases at V and 4 bases at J, with 8 bases between the two ends. CDR3 protein: CSVEGGADTQYF. The CDR3 bases are TGCAGCGTTGAGGGGGGCGCAGATACGCAGTATTTT.

On this clonotype itself: This may stem from a read error, because a much larger clone lies one nucleotide away. This chain joins TRBV5-1 and TRBJ2-7, with D perhaps TRBD2 (5 bases). Germline-derived CDR1 and CDR2 are SGHRS and YFSETQ. The CDR3 has 15 amino acids. DNA of the CDR3: TGCGCCAGCAGCCCTCAGGACTCGAGCTCCTGCGAGCAGTACTTC. Amino acids: CASSPQDSSSCEQYF.

In this sample, this clonotype turned up a few times. This rearrangement joins TRBV28 to TRBJ2-7; tentative D call: TRBD1 (6 bases). This CDR3 has 15 amino acids. Germline V gives CDR1 MDHEN, CDR2 SYDVKM. Trimming pared 7 bases from V and 1 base from J, leaving 17 bases between. The CDR3: CASKTGQGISYEQYF. Written as DNA, the CDR3 is TGTGCCAGCAAGACGGGGCAGGGGATATCCTACGAGCAGTACTTC.

At least ten counts were recorded for this clonotype. The rearrangement uses TRBV18 and TRBJ1-3; D is unclear. V was cut by 1 base and J by 0 bases, with 4 bases left in between. Per the germline V gene, CDR1 is KGHSH and CDR2 is LQKENI. The CDR3 extends over 14 amino acids. The CDR3 loop reads CASSPLRSGNTIYF. Written as DNA, the CDR3 is TGTGCCAGCTCACCACTTCGCTCTGGAAACACCATATATTTT.

This clonotype was seen ten or more times. V is TRBV5-6 and J is TRBJ2-5, with 14 bases fitting TRBD2. The CDR3 length is 16 residues. Per the germline V gene, CDR1 is SGHDT and CDR2 is YYEEEE. Trimming took 2 bases from V and 4 from J; bases not matched to a gene: 4. The CDR3 bases are TGTGCCAGCAGCTTTCGACTAGCGGGGGGGCTAGAGACCCAGTACTTC. Protein sequence: CASSFRLAGGLETQYF.

In its sample, this clonotype was seen many times. In DNA form, the CDR3 reads TGCGCCAGCAGCCAAGCCCCCGCGTTTAACATTCAGTACTTC. It specifies CASSQAPAFNIQYF. V and J are TRBV4-1 and TRBJ2-4; D unresolved. Germline V gene data show CDR1 as MGHRA and CDR2 as YSYEKL. The CDR3 runs 14 residues. Trimming shortened V by 1 base and J by 7 bases, and 11 bases separated the two germline ends.

This clonotype was observed many times. CDR3 amino acids: CASSTLGKATQGGEQYF. CDR3 DNA sequence: TGTGCCAGCAGCACCTTAGGTAAGGCGACGCAGGGTGGCGAGCAGTACTTC. The rearrangement joins TRBV27 to TRBJ2-7; tentative D call: TRBD1 (5 bases). The germline gives CDR1 MNHEY, CDR2 SMNVEV (reference sequence). V gave up 6 bases and J gave up 6 bases, with 27 bases separating them. The CDR3 has 17 residues.

This clonotype was detected many times. The chain carries TRBV2 and TRBJ1-2, with 7 bases lining up with TRBD1. This CDR3 has 13 residues. The V and J ends lost 6 bases and 5 bases, in that order; junction bases with no gene match: 6. CDR1 SNHLY and CDR2 FYNNEI come from the germline V gene. CDR3 bases: TGTGCCAGCAGGCAGACAGGGAGGTATGGCTACACCTTC. Its translation: CASRQTGRYGYTF. The full variable domain, with the rest looked up from reference TRBV2 and TRBJ1-2, is EPEVTQTPSHQVTQMGQEVILRCVPISNHLYFYWYRQILGQKVEFLVSFYNNEISEKSEIFDDQFSVERPDGSNFTLKIRSTKLEDSAMYFCASRQTGRYGYTFGSGTRLTVV.

This clonotype has at least ten counts. The gene calls are TRBV5-1 and TRBJ2-2, with TRBD1 matching 7 bases. The CDR3 runs to 16 residues. Germline lookup yields CDR1 SGHRS and CDR2 YFSETQ. V lost 1 base to trimming and J lost 1 base; unmatched junction nucleotides: 4. The DNA of the CDR3 is TGCGCCAGCAGCTTGAGACAGGGTGGGAACACCGGGGAGCTGTTTTTT. It is translated as CASSLRQGGNTGELFF.

This clonotype was counted at least ten times. This chain joins TRBV12-3 or TRBV12-4 and TRBJ2-7; D is undetermined. The CDR3 totals 15 residues. Trimming left V 2 bases short and J 3 bases short, with 14 bases between. For the CDR3, the DNA is TGTGCCAGCAGTTTATCTAGTCGTGCGTTCTACGAGCAGTACTTC. Its translation is CASSLSSRAFYEQYF.

J is TRBJ2-3 and V is TRBV7-9; D is undetermined. The CDR3 is made up of 15 amino acids. CDR1 SEHNR and CDR2 FQNEAQ come from the germline V gene (reference sequence). The V end was cut by 7 bases, the J end by 4 bases, with 18 bases between. This CDR3 is CASNSASRASDTQYF. CDR3 in DNA: TGTGCCAGCAACTCCGCAAGTCGAGCGTCAGATACGCAGTATTTT.